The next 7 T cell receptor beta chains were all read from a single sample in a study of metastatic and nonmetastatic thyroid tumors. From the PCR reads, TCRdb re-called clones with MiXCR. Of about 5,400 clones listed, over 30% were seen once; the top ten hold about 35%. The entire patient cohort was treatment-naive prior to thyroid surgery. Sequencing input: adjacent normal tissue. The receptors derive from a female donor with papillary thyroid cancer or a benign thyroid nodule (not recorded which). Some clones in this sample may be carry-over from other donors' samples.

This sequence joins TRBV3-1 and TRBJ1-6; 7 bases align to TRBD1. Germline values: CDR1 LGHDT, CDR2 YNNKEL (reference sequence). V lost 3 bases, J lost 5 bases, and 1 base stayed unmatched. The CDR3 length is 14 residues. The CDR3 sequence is CASSQGQNNSPLHF. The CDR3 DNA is TGTGCCAGCAGCCAGGGACAGAATAATTCACCCCTCCACTTT.

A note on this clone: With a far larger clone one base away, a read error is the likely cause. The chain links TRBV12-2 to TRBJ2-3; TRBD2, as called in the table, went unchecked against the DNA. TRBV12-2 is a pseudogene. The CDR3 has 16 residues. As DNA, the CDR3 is TGTGCAAGCAGCCCCGGGGGGGCTAGCGGGAGTTATACGCAGTATTTT. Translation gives CASSPGGASGSYTQYF.

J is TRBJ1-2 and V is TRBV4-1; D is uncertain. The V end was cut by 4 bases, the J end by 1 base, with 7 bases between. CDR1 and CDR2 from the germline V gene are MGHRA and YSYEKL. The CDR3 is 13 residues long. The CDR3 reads CASSPPDNYGYTF. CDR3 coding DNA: TGCGCCAGCAGCCCTCCGGATAACTATGGCTACACCTTC.

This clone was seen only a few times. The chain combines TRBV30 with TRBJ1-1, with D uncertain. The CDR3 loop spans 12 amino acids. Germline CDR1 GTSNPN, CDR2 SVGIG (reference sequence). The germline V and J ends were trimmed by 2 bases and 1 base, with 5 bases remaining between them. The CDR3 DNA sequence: TGTGCCTGGAGTAACGGGAACACTGAAGCTTTCTTT. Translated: CAWSNGNTEAFF.

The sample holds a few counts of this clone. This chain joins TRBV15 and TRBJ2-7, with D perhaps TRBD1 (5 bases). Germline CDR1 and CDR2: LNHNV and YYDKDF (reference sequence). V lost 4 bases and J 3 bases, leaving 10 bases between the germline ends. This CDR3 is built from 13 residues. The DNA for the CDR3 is TGTGCCACCAGCACAGGGAAGGACTACGAGCAGTACTTC. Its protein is CATSTGKDYEQYF.

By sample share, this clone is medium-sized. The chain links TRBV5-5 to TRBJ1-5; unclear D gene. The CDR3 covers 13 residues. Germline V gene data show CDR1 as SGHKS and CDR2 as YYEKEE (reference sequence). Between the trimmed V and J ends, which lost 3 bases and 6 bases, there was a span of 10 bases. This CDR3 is CASSSRGTQPQHF. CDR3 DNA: TGTGCCAGCAGCTCACGGGGAACTCAGCCCCAGCATTTT.

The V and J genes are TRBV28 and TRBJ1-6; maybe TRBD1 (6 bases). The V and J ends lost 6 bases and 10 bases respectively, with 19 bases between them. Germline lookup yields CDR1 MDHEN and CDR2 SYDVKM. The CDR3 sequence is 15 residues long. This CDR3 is CASSEKTGGGSPLHF. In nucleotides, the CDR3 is TGTGCCAGCAGCGAAAAGACAGGTGGAGGCTCACCCCTCCACTTT.